The 30 T cell receptor beta chains reported below all come from one sample, sequenced in a study of shared clonotypes between healthy human individuals. Assay: immunoSEQ multiplex PCR; the TCRdb copy retains only in-frame clones and omits some. Here the sample spans 800,000 to 1,200,000 clones, roughly 74% being singletons. Sequences were obtained from memory CD4+ T cells from PBMCs. Sample subset: CD45RA-negative fraction. These receptor sequences come from a man between 18 and 29 years old in good health. Some clones in this sample may be carry-over from other donors' samples.

V usage is TRBV6-1 and J usage is TRBJ2-7, with D perhaps matching TRBD2 (6 bases). Trimming pared 1 base from V and 7 bases from J, leaving 20 bases between. Germline V lookup: CDR1 MNHNS, CDR2 SASEGT. The CDR3 is 16 residues long. Here the CDR3 reads CASSEGLRRGAGEQYF. As DNA, the CDR3 is TGTGCCAGCAGTGAAGGGCTCAGGCGGGGTGCGGGAGAGCAGTACTTC.

The genes are TRBV6-5 and TRBJ2-1; possibly TRBD2 for D (5 bases). The CDR3 contains 15 residues. With 5 bases removed from V and 0 bases from J, the gap between germline ends came to 11 bases. Germline loops: CDR1 MNHEY, CDR2 SVGAGI. CDR3 residues: CASSPSGLSYNEQFF. As DNA, the CDR3 is TGTGCCAGCAGTCCGAGCGGACTCTCCTACAATGAGCAGTTCTTC.

J is TRBJ2-6 and V is TRBV15; D not resolved. Trimming took 1 base from V and 4 from J, leaving 8 bases between them. Germline V CDR1 and CDR2: LNHNV, YYDKDF (reference sequence). CDR3 length: 15 amino acids. The DNA for the CDR3 is TGTGCCACCAGCAGAGTAAGGGCGGGGGCCAACGTCCTGACTTTC. As protein: CATSRVRAGANVLTF. The full variable domain, its missing parts supplied by reference TRBV15 and TRBJ2-6, is DAMVIQNPRYQVTQFGKPVTLSCSQTLNHNVMYWYQQKSSQAPKLLFHYYDKDFNNEADTPDNFQSRRPNTSFCFLDIRSPGLGDTAMYLCATSRVRAGANVLTFGAGSRLTVL.

A single count supports this clone. V usage is TRBV11-2 and J usage is TRBJ1-2; a possible D gene is TRBD1 (5 bases). The CDR3 length is 15 residues. Trimming removed 1 base from V and 1 base from J, with 10 bases in between. Germline assignment: CDR1 SGHAT and CDR2 FQNNGV. The CDR3 DNA reads as TGTGCCAGCAGCTTAGTGGGACGGTTTAACTATGGCTACACCTTC. Translation: CASSLVGRFNYGYTF.

The chain employs TRBV7-2 and TRBJ2-3; 10 nucleotides agree with TRBD2. Germline-derived CDR1 and CDR2 are SGHTA and FQGNSA. The CDR3 has 16 amino acids. J lost 2 bases, V lost 0 bases, and 2 bases had no gene match. This CDR3 reads CASSLALAGITDTQYF. In DNA form, the CDR3 reads TGTGCCAGCAGCTTAGCACTAGCGGGGATCACAGATACGCAGTATTTT.

This clone was seen a single time. The genes are TRBV6-1 and TRBJ2-3, with 12 nucleotides matching TRBD2. Germline V gives CDR1 MNHNS, CDR2 SASEGT. The CDR3 consists of 15 residues. Losses at the gene ends were 6 bases for V and 6 bases for J; bases not matched to a gene: 7. The CDR3 DNA reads as TGTGCCAGCAGGAGACTAGCGGGAGTAACCGATACGCAGTATTTT. Protein: CASRRLAGVTDTQYF.

The sample holds a few counts of this clone. The chain employs TRBV28 and TRBJ2-5; D possibly matches TRBD1 or TRBD2 (6 bases each). CDR3 length equals 13 residues. Between the trimmed V and J ends, which lost 8 bases and 4 bases, there was a span of 14 bases. Germline CDR1 and CDR2: MDHEN and SYDVKM. The CDR3 here is CASFGGPGETQYF. In DNA form, the CDR3 reads TGTGCCAGCTTTGGGGGGCCCGGAGAGACCCAGTACTTC.

The chain has TRBV20-1 and TRBJ2-2, with no clear D. The CDR3 is made up of 11 amino acids. Deletions cut 1 base from V and 6 bases from J, with 3 bases between. Looked up from germline, CDR1 is DFQATT and CDR2 is SNEGSKA (reference sequence). CDR3 nucleotide sequence: TGCAGTGCTAGAGGTCCCGGGGAGCTGTTTTTT. Translated: CSARGPGELFF.

This chain links TRBV29-1 with TRBJ2-7, with TRBD1 identical over 7 bases. The trim removed 1 base at V and 5 bases at J, leaving 5 bases unmatched. This CDR3 has 13 amino acids. Germline assignment: CDR1 SQVTM and CDR2 ANQGSEA. The CDR3 reads CSVEVGGKDEQYF. CDR3 nucleotide sequence: TGCAGCGTTGAAGTAGGGGGCAAGGACGAGCAGTACTTC.

The chain combines TRBV7-2 with TRBJ2-3; possibly TRBD2 for D (5 bases). This CDR3 is 14 amino acids long. V dropped 1 base and J dropped 4 bases, with 9 bases sitting between them. Germline V gene sequence: CDR1 SGHTA, CDR2 FQGNSA. The CDR3 is CASSLGVGADTQYF. CDR3 DNA: TGTGCCAGCAGCTTAGGTGTGGGAGCAGATACGCAGTATTTT.

The chain joins TRBV30 to TRBJ2-3, with TRBD2 identical over 12 bases. J gave up 0 bases and V 5 bases, and 0 bases lay outside the gene matches. Germline loops: CDR1 GTSNPN, CDR2 SVGIG (reference sequence). The CDR3 runs 14 residues. CDR3 nucleotide sequence: TGTGCCTGGGGACTAGCGGGGAGCACAGATACGCAGTATTTT. It is translated as CAWGLAGSTDTQYF. The variable domain in full, completed from reference TRBV30 and TRBJ2-3, reads SQTIHQWPATLVQPVGSPLSLECTVEGTSNPNLYWYRQAAGRGLQLLFYSVGIGQISSEVPQNLSASRPQDRQFILSSKKLLLSDSGFYLCAWGLAGSTDTQYFGPGTRLTVL.

The CDR3 DNA reads as TGCGCCAGCAGCTTAACTGGAGGGCCGTATCAGCCCCAGCATTTT. This encodes CASSLTGGPYQPQHF. This chain links TRBV5-1 with TRBJ1-5; D not certain. Deletions cut 2 bases from V and 5 bases from J, with 14 bases between. CDR3 length equals 15 residues. Germline V lookup: CDR1 SGHRS, CDR2 YFSETQ.

The chain has TRBV7-2 and TRBJ2-5; D is ambiguous. Germline V gene sequence: CDR1 SGHTA, CDR2 FQGNSA. The CDR3 has 12 amino acids. V was shortened by 2 bases and J by 5 bases, with 6 bases between the two germline ends. CDR3 loop: CASSLNMETQYF. The CDR3 region has the DNA TGTGCCAGCAGCTTAAATATGGAGACCCAGTACTTC.

This chain uses TRBV7-9 with TRBJ2-3, with 10 bases aligning to TRBD2. Trimming at V came to 5 bases and at J to 5 bases, leaving 4 bases not matched to a gene. Germline values: CDR1 SEHNR, CDR2 FQNEAQ (reference sequence). The CDR3 covers 14 residues. CDR3 amino acids: CASSGRLAGDTQYF. CDR3 sequence (DNA): TGTGCCAGCAGCGGCAGACTAGCGGGAGATACGCAGTATTTT. Complete variable domain (other parts from reference TRBV7-9 and TRBJ2-3): DTGVSQNPRHKITKRGQNVTFRCDPISEHNRLYWYRQTLGQGPEFLTYFQNEAQLEKSRLLSDRFSAERPKGSFSTLEIQRTEQGDSAMYLCASSGRLAGDTQYFGPGTRLTVL.

With regard to this clone: This is likely an artifact of a read error, given a far larger clone one base away. This chain uses TRBV28 with TRBJ2-7; D is unresolved. Trimming removed 5 bases at V and 4 bases at J, with 9 bases between. The germline V gene encodes CDR1 MDHEN and CDR2 SYDVKM. This CDR3 spans 12 amino acids. DNA for the CDR3: TGTGCCAGCAGTCCCCCCTTGTACGAGCAGTACTTC. It specifies CASSPPLYEQYF.

V usage is TRBV7-9 and J usage is TRBJ1-2; D possibly corresponds to TRBD1 (5 bases). CDR1 is SEHNR, CDR2 FQNEAQ, per germline (reference sequence). V was cut by 5 bases and J by 11 bases, with 15 bases left in between. This CDR3 has 12 residues. CDR3 nucleotides: TGTGCCAGCAGCCTGGGACTTAAGTGTTACACCTTC. It translates to CASSLGLKCYTF.

This clone was observed at least ten times. The chain recombines TRBV28 with TRBJ1-5; 11 nucleotides line up with TRBD1. There are 16 residues in the CDR3. The V segment lost 6 bases and the J segment 3 bases; nucleotides outside the gene matches: 7. Germline CDR1 reads MDHEN; CDR2 reads SYDVKM. The CDR3 is CASRLGTGGLNQPQHF. CDR3 sequence (DNA): TGTGCCAGCAGGTTAGGGACAGGGGGACTCAATCAGCCCCAGCATTTT.

CDR3 sequence: CALSGRADTQYF. The CDR3, as DNA: TGTGCCCTTAGCGGGAGGGCAGATACGCAGTATTTT. J is TRBJ2-3 and V is TRBV30; TRBD2 aligns across 11 bases. V shed 8 bases, J shed 4 bases, and the junction held 2 bases outside the gene matches. CDR1 is GTSNPN and CDR2 is SVGIG in the germline V gene (reference sequence). This CDR3 spans 12 amino acids.

This chain joins TRBV6-6 and TRBJ1-5; D call uncertain. With 9 bases removed from V and 2 bases from J, the gap between germline ends came to 11 bases. The CDR3 length is 13 residues. In germline, CDR1 is MNHNY, CDR2 SVGAGI (reference sequence). The DNA for the CDR3 is TGTGCCAGTGAGGTTGGGGGCAATCAGCCCCAGCATTTT. This encodes CASEVGGNQPQHF.

This clone appeared a single time. V gene TRBV7-9 combines with J gene TRBJ1-4; 9 nucleotides align to TRBD1. The CDR3 length is 15 residues. CDR1 and CDR2 from the germline V gene are SEHNR and FQNEAQ (reference sequence). V gave up 6 bases and J gave up 4 bases; unmatched junction bases: 6. CDR3 sequence: CASSWGQGFNEKLFF. The CDR3 bases are TGTGCCAGCAGTTGGGGACAGGGTTTTAATGAAAAACTGTTTTTT.

V and J are TRBV5-1 and TRBJ2-7; TRBD1 matches at 9 bases. The V gene's germline CDR1 is SGHRS and CDR2 YFSETQ. Unmatched junction bases numbered 9, after V lost 4 bases and J lost 4 bases. CDR3 length: 15 residues. CDR3 DNA: TGCGCCAGCAGCCCCATGGGGACAGGGTTTTACGAGCAGTACTTC. This translates into CASSPMGTGFYEQYF.

Comment on this clone: Other DNA sequences from this sample encode an identical CDR3 as well. The V gene is TRBV28, the J gene TRBJ1-2; TRBD1 might be the D (5 bases). The germline V gene encodes CDR1 MDHEN and CDR2 SYDVKM. V was trimmed by 3 bases and J by 2 bases, leaving 7 bases between them. The CDR3 covers 13 residues. In DNA form, the CDR3 reads TGTGCCAGCAGTTTCGGGGGGAACTATGGCTACACCTTC. As protein: CASSFGGNYGYTF.

The CDR3 region has the DNA TGTGCCAGCAGCCCGGGACAGCCTAACTATGGCTACACCTTC. Translated, it gives CASSPGQPNYGYTF. The chain combines TRBV5-6 with TRBJ1-2; TRBD1 aligns across 7 bases. V lost 4 bases, J lost 0 bases, and 3 bases stayed unmatched. The CDR3 covers 14 residues. In germline, CDR1 is SGHDT, CDR2 YYEEEE.

For this clone: The same CDR3 also results from other DNA sequences found in this sample. CDR3 DNA: TGTGCCAGCAGCGTAGGAGGGGGCTCCTACAATGAGCAGTTCTTC. Its translation is CASSVGGGSYNEQFF. V gene TRBV9 combines with J gene TRBJ2-1, with TRBD1 as a possible D gene (6 bases). V lost 0 bases and J lost 0, with 7 bases in between. This CDR3 is built from 15 residues. Germline lookup yields CDR1 SGDLS and CDR2 YYNGEE.

The chain uses TRBV28 and TRBJ1-5; TRBD1 matches at 11 bases. CDR1 and CDR2 (germline): MDHEN, SYDVKM. The ends lost 2 bases at V and 6 bases at J; junction bases unmatched: 3. The CDR3 is 15 amino acids. The CDR3 sequence is CASSLLGQGGQPQHF. DNA for the CDR3: TGTGCCAGCAGTTTACTGGGACAGGGGGGTCAGCCCCAGCATTTT.

Only a few counts were recorded for this clone. Other DNA sequences of this sample code for an identical CDR3. This chain uses TRBV5-1 with TRBJ2-7; 12 bases align to TRBD1. This CDR3 comprises 14 residues. CDR1 and CDR2 (germline): SGHRS, YFSETQ. J lost 5 bases, V lost 4 bases, and 4 bases had no gene match. CDR3 residues: CASSPGTGGNEQYF. Here the CDR3 DNA reads TGCGCCAGCAGCCCCGGGACAGGGGGCAACGAGCAGTACTTC. Based on the CDR3 plus reference TRBV5-1 and TRBJ2-7, the full variable domain is KAGVTQTPRYLIKTRGQQVTLSCSPISGHRSVSWYQQTPGQGLQFLFEYFSETQRNKGNFPGRFSGRQFSNSRSEMNVSTLELGDSALYLCASSPGTGGNEQYFGPGTRLTVT.

The chain is built from TRBV29-1 and TRBJ2-3; tentatively, D is TRBD2 (7 bases). V gave up 1 base and J gave up 0 bases, with 17 bases separating them. CDR3 size: 17 residues. Germline CDR1 is SQVTM and CDR2 is ANQGSEA. The CDR3 nucleotides are TGCAGCGTTGAAGTTATACAGGGAGGGACTAGCACAGATACGCAGTATTTT. It codes for CSVEVIQGGTSTDTQYF.

This chain joins TRBV6-6 and TRBJ1-2, with TRBD1 as a possible D gene (5 bases). The CDR3 length is 14 residues. Trimming took off 6 bases at V and 6 bases at J, with 17 bases between the two ends. Germline assignment: CDR1 MNHNY and CDR2 SVGAGI (reference sequence). The CDR3, as DNA: TGTGCCAGCAGCGACCGACAGTACCGGGATGGCTACACCTTC. It is translated as CASSDRQYRDGYTF.

The chain combines TRBV30 with TRBJ2-7, with D tentatively TRBD1 (6 bases). The CDR3 has 11 residues. Germline V CDR1 and CDR2: GTSNPN, SVGIG (reference sequence). As DNA, the CDR3 is TGTGCGTACGGACAGTTCTACGAGCAGTACTTC. This codes for CAYGQFYEQYF.

The chain has TRBV18 and TRBJ1-1; D may be TRBD1 (5 bases). Germline values: CDR1 KGHSH, CDR2 LQKENI. The CDR3 is 16 amino acids. Trimming stripped 3 bases from V and 3 bases from J, with 17 bases between. The CDR3 DNA follows: TGTGCCAGCTCACCCACCGCCCCCGGGACTCACACTGAAGCTTTCTTT. Residues: CASSPTAPGTHTEAFF.